This TCR beta chain was identified in a study of cytomegalovirus exposure and HLA in healthy donors. A remark on this clone: Its target is not known. Other DNA sequences from this sample encode an identical CDR3 as well.

Study-level findings and limits: Some V segments, TRBV6-2 and TRBV6-3 among them, were indistinguishable and were therefore excluded.

Primers included in the PCR were 60 Vbeta and 13 Jbeta primers. TCRdb's copy holds only in-frame clones and misses some; the assay was immunoSEQ multiplex PCR. The table lists 130,000 or so clones, 8.5% to 10% of them singletons. The V segment lost 2 bases and the J segment 2 bases; nucleotides outside the gene matches: 8. This CDR3 contains 16 residues. Germline V gene sequence: CDR1 SNHLY, CDR2 FYNNEI. The source material was PBMCs. The V gene is TRBV2, the J gene TRBJ2-7; 8 nucleotides align to TRBD2. The sequence was collected from a man aged 35 to 55 in good health and CMV-seronegative. CDR3 sequence (DNA): TGTGCCAGCAGTGAAACCGGGGGGGCATACCCCTACGAGCAGTACTTC. This gives the protein CASSETGGAYPYEQYF.